This T cell receptor beta chain was identified in a study of shared clonotypes between healthy human individuals. V lost 0 bases and J lost 6; bases outside the gene matches: 4. Germline CDR1 and CDR2: GTSNPN and SVGIG (reference sequence). CDR3 length: 14 amino acids. Clones were read by immunoSEQ multiplex PCR, and TCRdb kept only the in-frame ones, dropping some. The table shows over a million clones, with more than 95% occurring only once. This clone was observed once. Material for sequencing was naive CD4+ T cells sorted from blood. As for subset: CD45RA+ positively selected. The receptor was isolated from a man aged 25 to 40 in good health. V usage is TRBV30 and J usage is TRBJ2-2, with TRBD1 matching 7 bases. The CDR3 here is CAWSVLGGAGELFF. The DNA of the CDR3 is TGTGCCTGGAGTGTACTAGGGGGCGCCGGGGAGCTGTTTTTT.